The source of this T cell receptor beta chain is a study of blood T cells in healthy people across ages. The CDR3 is 15 amino acids. CDR1 and CDR2 (germline): SGHTA, FQGTGA. With 4 bases clipped from V and 6 bases from J, the junction kept 8 bases outside the gene matches. This clonotype was found a few times. What it binds is not known. It was with a sample-barcoded 5' primer and a J-beta primer mix that a second PCR of about 7 to 12 cycles was run. One entry per CDR3 protein results from TCRdb running MiXCR on the 5' RACE reads. The data show roughly 930,000 distinct CDR3 sequences, around 48% seen once. General observations from the study: Expanded clonotype shifts may have been confounded, as the donors had an unknown CMV status.

Each donor was a healthy Caucasian individual from Russia, aged roughly 6 to 95. Total RNA, at least 5 micrograms per sample, came from PBMCs. The TCR originated in a man younger than 45 in good health. The sequenced material came from blood. V is TRBV7-3 and J is TRBJ2-4; 8 bases fit TRBD2. The CDR3 bases are TGTGCCAGCAGCTCGGGAGGGGGGGGGACAAACATTCAGTACTTC. It yields the protein CASSSGGGGTNIQYF.